The 15 T cell receptor beta chains listed next were all sequenced from one sample in a study of blood T cell repertoires in COVID-19. Generated by immunoSEQ multiplex PCR, the TCRdb table keeps only in-frame clones and is missing some. The table shows about 94,000 clones, with roughly 84% occurring only once. The specimen was peripheral blood. Source of these receptors: a man between 60 and 75 years old with acute or convalescent COVID-19.

This chain joins TRBV7-2 and TRBJ2-7; D might be TRBD1 (6 bases). The CDR3 spans 13 residues. Trimming stripped 4 bases from V and 0 bases from J, with 7 bases between. Germline CDR1 and CDR2: SGHTA and FQGNSA. CDR3 sequence reads: CASSWTDSYEQYF. DNA of the CDR3: TGTGCCAGCAGCTGGACAGACTCCTACGAGCAGTACTTC.

This clone was detected a few times. The V and J genes are TRBV5-1 and TRBJ2-7; 8 bases line up with TRBD1. The V gene end was trimmed by 5 bases and the J gene end by 7 bases; junction bases not matched to a gene: 5. Germline V gene data show CDR1 as SGHRS and CDR2 as YFSETQ. This CDR3 has 12 amino acids. The CDR3 bases are TGCGCCAGCAGTCAGACAGGGGAAGAGCAGTACTTC. Translating it yields CASSQTGEEQYF.

The chain employs TRBV4-3 and TRBJ1-3; D call uncertain. The CDR3 is made up of 16 amino acids. V was pared by 6 bases and J by 8 bases, with 23 bases between. Looked up from germline, CDR1 is LGHNA and CDR2 is YSLEER. CDR3 sequence (DNA): TGCGCCAGCAGTCAATTAGCCGCGGGCATTGGGGACACCATATATTTT. It yields the protein CASSQLAAGIGDTIYF.

The rearrangement joins TRBV3-1 (or the pseudogene TRBV3-2) to TRBJ2-5, with D uncertain. Germline V gene lookup returns CDR1 LGHDT and CDR2 YNNKEL (reference sequence). V lost 2 bases and J lost 5, with 6 bases in between. This CDR3 spans 12 amino acids. In nucleotides, the CDR3 is TGTGCCAGCAGCCAACAACGGGAGACCCAGTACTTC. Amino acids: CASSQQRETQYF.

The chain recombines TRBV28 with TRBJ2-7; D possibly corresponds to TRBD1 (6 bases). The CDR3 is 15 residues long. V lost 2 bases and J 0 bases, leaving 11 bases between the germline ends. The germline V gene has CDR1 MDHEN and CDR2 SYDVKM. Written as DNA, the CDR3 is TGTGCCAGCAGTTTAAGTCAGGGGCCCTCCTACGAGCAGTACTTC. Translating gives CASSLSQGPSYEQYF.

The gene calls are TRBV5-1 and TRBJ2-5; TRBD1 matches at 9 bases. Trimming removed 1 base from V and 1 base from J; junction bases left unmatched: 8. This CDR3 region has 17 residues. Germline CDR1 reads SGHRS; CDR2 reads YFSETQ. CDR3 DNA sequence: TGCGCCAGCAGCTTGACTTCACCGGGACAGGGCCAAGAGACCCAGTACTTC. Amino acid sequence: CASSLTSPGQGQETQYF.

This clone was counted once. The chain is built from TRBV7-2 and TRBJ2-1; D remains unclear. Germline CDR1 reads SGHTA; CDR2 reads FQGNSA. Deletions cut 5 bases from V and 7 bases from J, with 18 bases between. The CDR3 loop spans 15 amino acids. The CDR3 DNA reads as TGTGCCAGCAGCCTCGAAGGAATGATCGGGAATGAGCAGTTCTTC. It is translated as CASSLEGMIGNEQFF.

This chain joins TRBV7-2 and TRBJ1-1, with unresolved D. V lost 1 base and J lost 0, with 3 bases in between. Germline CDR1 and CDR2: SGHTA and FQGNSA. The CDR3 length is 13 residues. The CDR3 sequence is CASSLVMNTEAFF. CDR3 in DNA: TGTGCCAGCAGCTTAGTCATGAACACTGAAGCTTTCTTT.

The table lists this clone with a few counts. The chain employs TRBV21-1 and TRBJ1-6; whether TRBD1, the table's D call, matches the DNA was not checked. TRBV21-1 is a recognized pseudogene. The CDR3 totals 13 residues. As DNA, the CDR3 is TGTGCCAGCAACGCGGACAGTCTACACCCCCTCCACTTT. Protein: CASNADSLHPLHF.

In this sample, this clone turned up once. The gene calls are TRBV5-1 and TRBJ1-1; 9 bases align to TRBD1. Losses at the gene ends were 4 bases for V and 4 bases for J; bases not matched to a gene: 11. The CDR3 loop spans 16 amino acids. Germline V gene sequence: CDR1 SGHRS, CDR2 YFSETQ. The CDR3 nucleotides read TGCGCCAGCAGCCGCACTCAGGGACAGGGACCCACTGAAGCTTTCTTT. This gives the protein CASSRTQGQGPTEAFF.

The genes are TRBV5-4 and TRBJ1-2; tentative D call: TRBD1 (5 bases). Trimming removed 2 bases at V and 4 bases at J, with 12 bases between. The CDR3 is 14 amino acids. Germline CDR1 reads SGHNT; CDR2 reads YYREEE (reference sequence). CDR3 DNA sequence: TGTGCCAGCAGCTTCGGGGGAGGAGGCTATGGCTACACCTTC. Translated: CASSFGGGGYGYTF.

J is TRBJ1-3 and V is TRBV6-5; 8 bases are a match to TRBD1. V dropped 1 base and J dropped 3; count of bases not matched to a gene: 5. CDR3 length equals 16 residues. Germline CDR1 reads MNHEY; CDR2 reads SVGAGI. DNA of the CDR3: TGTGCCAGCAGTTACTATCGGACAGGGAGTGGAAACACCATATATTTT. Its translation: CASSYYRTGSGNTIYF.

The chain links TRBV21-1 to TRBJ1-5; TRBD1 is taken as the D call from the table, unchecked against the DNA. TRBV21-1 is flagged as a pseudogene. This CDR3 contains 16 residues. The CDR3 DNA reads TGTGCCAGCAGCAAAGCGCTGAAGGGACAAGTACAGCCCCAGCATTTT. The encoded protein is CASSKALKGQVQPQHF.

The chain carries TRBV10-3 and TRBJ1-2; 12 positions match TRBD1. The CDR3 has 15 residues. Trimming removed 3 bases from V and 8 bases from J; junction bases left unmatched: 7. Germline CDR1 reads ENHRY; CDR2 reads SYGVKD. In nucleotides, the CDR3 is TGTGCCATCAGTGAAAGGGACAGGGGGCAGGCGGGCTACACCTTC. This gives the protein CAISERDRGQAGYTF.

The CDR3 loop is CASSLSSGTINYGYTF. CDR3 bases: TGCGCCAGCAGCTTATCCTCCGGGACAATTAACTATGGCTACACCTTC. The rearrangement joins TRBV5-1 to TRBJ1-2; D is perhaps TRBD1 (6 bases). Germline V gives CDR1 SGHRS, CDR2 YFSETQ. The CDR3 loop spans 16 amino acids. Trimming cost V 2 bases and J 1 base, with 15 bases left between them.